This T cell receptor (beta chain) was sequenced in a study of Ad26.COV2.S vaccination and SARS-CoV-2 variants. About the study: Intramuscularly, Ad26.COV2.S was given either once or twice, 56 days apart.

The treatment: 19 received Ad26.COV2.S at low or high dose, single or two shots; 5 received placebo; per-sample allocation not given. Sampling occurred on day 63 after the first vaccine or placebo injection. Broader study findings: It is possible that the TCR breadth and depth analyses underestimated the total T cell responses.

The ends lost 4 bases at V and 1 base at J; junction bases unmatched: 0. The CDR3 is 15 residues long. Germline V gene data show CDR1 as MNHEY and CDR2 as SVGAGI. To note about this clone: The antigen is unknown.

Sequencing used immunoSEQ multiplex PCR; TCRdb keeps in-frame clones, though not all of them. The data contain about 350,000 clones, 80% to 90% of them singletons. Material: peripheral blood, obtained in a trial of Ad26.COV2.S vaccine versus placebo. The receptor comes from a person between 18 and 59 years old who received the Ad26.COV2.S COVID-19 vaccine or a placebo. V gene TRBV6-5 combines with J gene TRBJ2-2; 10 bases are a match to TRBD2. The chain's CDR3 is CASSWTSGNTGELFF. The CDR3 DNA reads TGTGCCAGCAGTTGGACTAGCGGGAACACCGGGGAGCTGTTTTTT.